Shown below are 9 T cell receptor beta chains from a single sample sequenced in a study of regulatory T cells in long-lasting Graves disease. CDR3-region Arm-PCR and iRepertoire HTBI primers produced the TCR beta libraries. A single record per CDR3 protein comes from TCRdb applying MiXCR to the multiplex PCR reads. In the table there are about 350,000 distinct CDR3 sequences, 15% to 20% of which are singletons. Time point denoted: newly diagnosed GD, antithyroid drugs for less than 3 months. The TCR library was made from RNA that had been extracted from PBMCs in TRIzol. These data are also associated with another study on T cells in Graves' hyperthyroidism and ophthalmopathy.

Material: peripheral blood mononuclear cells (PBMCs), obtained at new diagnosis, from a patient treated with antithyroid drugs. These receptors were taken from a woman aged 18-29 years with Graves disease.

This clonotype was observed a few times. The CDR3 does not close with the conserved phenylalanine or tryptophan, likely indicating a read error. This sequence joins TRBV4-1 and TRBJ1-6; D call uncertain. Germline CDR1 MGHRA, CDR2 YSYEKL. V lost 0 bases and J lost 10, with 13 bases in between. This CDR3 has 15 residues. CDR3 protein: CASSQDVGGRSPLHL. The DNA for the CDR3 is TGCGCCAGCAGCCAAGATGTAGGTGGTCGATCACCCCTCCACCTT.

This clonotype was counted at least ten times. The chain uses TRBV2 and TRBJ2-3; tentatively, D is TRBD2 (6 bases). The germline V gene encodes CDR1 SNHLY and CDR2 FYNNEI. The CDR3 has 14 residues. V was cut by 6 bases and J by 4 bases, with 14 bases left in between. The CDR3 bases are TGTGCCAGCAGGGGGCGAACTAGCCCAGATACGCAGTATTTT. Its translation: CASRGRTSPDTQYF.

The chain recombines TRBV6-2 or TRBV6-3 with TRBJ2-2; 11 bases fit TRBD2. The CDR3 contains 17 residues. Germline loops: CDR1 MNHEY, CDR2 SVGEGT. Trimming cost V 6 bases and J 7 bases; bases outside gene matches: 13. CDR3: CASSYTQLAGDLGELFF. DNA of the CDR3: TGTGCCAGCAGCTATACCCAACTAGCGGGAGACCTCGGGGAGCTGTTTTTT.

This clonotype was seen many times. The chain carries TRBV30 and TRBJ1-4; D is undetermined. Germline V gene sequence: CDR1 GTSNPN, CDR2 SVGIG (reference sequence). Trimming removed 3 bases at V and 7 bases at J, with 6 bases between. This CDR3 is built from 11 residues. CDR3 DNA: TGTGCCTGGAGGAAAGGTGAAAAACTGTTTTTT. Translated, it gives CAWRKGEKLFF.

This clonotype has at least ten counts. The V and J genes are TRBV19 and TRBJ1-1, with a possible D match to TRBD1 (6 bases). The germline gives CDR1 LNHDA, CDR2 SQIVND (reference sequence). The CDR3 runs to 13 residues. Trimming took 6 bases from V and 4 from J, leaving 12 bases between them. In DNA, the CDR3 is TGTGCCAGTAGCCGCAGGGGAACCACTGAAGCTTTCTTT. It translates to CASSRRGTTEAFF. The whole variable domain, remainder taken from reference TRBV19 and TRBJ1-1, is DGGITQSPKYLFRKEGQNVTLSCEQNLNHDAMYWYRQDPGQGLRLIYYSQIVNDFQKGDIAEGYSVSREKKESFPLTVTSAQKNPTAFYLCASSRRGTTEAFFGQGTRLTVV.

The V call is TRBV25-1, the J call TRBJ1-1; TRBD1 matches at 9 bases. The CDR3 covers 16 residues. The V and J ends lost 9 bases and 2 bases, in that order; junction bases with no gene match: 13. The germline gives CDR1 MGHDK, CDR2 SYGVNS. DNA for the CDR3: TGTGCCAGTCTGGACCTGCCGGGACAGGGAAACACTGAAGCTTTCTTT. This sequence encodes CASLDLPGQGNTEAFF.

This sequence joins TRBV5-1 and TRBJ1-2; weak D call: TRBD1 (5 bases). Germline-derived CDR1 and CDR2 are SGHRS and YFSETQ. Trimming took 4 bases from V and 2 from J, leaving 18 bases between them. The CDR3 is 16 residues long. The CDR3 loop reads CASSMNLGTENYGYTF. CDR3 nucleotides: TGCGCCAGCAGCATGAACCTAGGGACGGAGAACTATGGCTACACCTTC.

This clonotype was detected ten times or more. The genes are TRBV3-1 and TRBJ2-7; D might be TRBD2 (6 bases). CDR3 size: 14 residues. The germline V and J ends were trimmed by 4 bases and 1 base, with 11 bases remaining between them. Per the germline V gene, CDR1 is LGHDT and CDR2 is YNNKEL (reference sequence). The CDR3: CASSLARGSYEQYF. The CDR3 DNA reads TGTGCCAGCAGCCTCGCGCGGGGTTCCTACGAGCAGTACTTC.

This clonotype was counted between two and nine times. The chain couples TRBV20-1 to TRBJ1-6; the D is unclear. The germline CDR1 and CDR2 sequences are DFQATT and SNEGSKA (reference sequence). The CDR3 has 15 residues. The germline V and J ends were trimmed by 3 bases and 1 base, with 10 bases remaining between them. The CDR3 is CSASRVRSYNSPLHF. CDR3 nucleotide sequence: TGCAGTGCTAGTCGAGTGCGGTCCTATAATTCACCCCTCCACTTT.